This is a list of T cell receptor beta chains from one sample in a study of T cell responses to AZD1222 COVID-19 vaccine. Produced via immunoSEQ multiplex PCR; TCRdb's table is partial and in-frame only. This sample has approximately 150,000 clones, with 80% to 90% found just once. The material was peripheral blood, obtained on day 0 of AZD1222 vaccination. Receptors were obtained from an adult in good health. The CDR3 runs from the conserved cysteine through the conserved F or W. Each record gives: D gene, V gene, CDR3 length, clone size, J gene, CDR3 DNA, CDR3 protein. D genes are given only for firm matches. Clone size is given for some rows only: seen once, a few or many times, or a class if the clone is expanded.

d_call: .; v_call: TRBV10-3; cdr3_length: 14; clone_size: .; j_call: TRBJ2-7; cdr3_nt: TGTGCCATGAGAGACGGGACTCCTTCTTCCGAGCAGTACTTC; cdr3_aa: CAMRDGTPSSEQYF
d_call: TRBD1; v_call: TRBV4-2; cdr3_length: 17; clone_size: .; j_call: TRBJ1-1; cdr3_nt: TGTGCCAGCAGCCAAGTATGGGGGGACAGCGGGGCCCCTGAAGCTTTCTTT; cdr3_aa: CASSQVWGDSGAPEAFF
d_call: .; v_call: TRBV19; cdr3_length: 14; clone_size: once; j_call: TRBJ1-2; cdr3_nt: TGTGCCAGTACCATCGGGGGATATAACTATGGCTACACCTTC; cdr3_aa: CASTIGGYNYGYTF
d_call: TRBD1; v_call: TRBV18; cdr3_length: 18; clone_size: .; j_call: TRBJ1-2; cdr3_nt: TGTGCCAGCTCACCACTGGACAGGGGGAAGGATGCTAACTATGGCTACACCTTC; cdr3_aa: CASSPLDRGKDANYGYTF
d_call: .; v_call: TRBV6-5; cdr3_length: 15; clone_size: .; j_call: TRBJ2-2; cdr3_nt: TGTGCCAGCAGTTACGGTGGGAGTTTCACCGGGGAGCTGTTTTTT; cdr3_aa: CASSYGGSFTGELFF
d_call: TRBD1; v_call: TRBV24-1; cdr3_length: 16; clone_size: .; j_call: TRBJ2-3; cdr3_nt: TGTGCCACCAGTGATTTTGGGACAGGGAGGACAGATACGCAGTATTTT; cdr3_aa: CATSDFGTGRTDTQYF
d_call: .; v_call: TRBV24-1; cdr3_length: 13; clone_size: .; j_call: TRBJ2-3; cdr3_nt: TGTGCCACCAGTTTAGCCCCCCGGGATACGCAGTATTTT; cdr3_aa: CATSLAPRDTQYF
d_call: .; v_call: TRBV6-6; cdr3_length: 14; clone_size: .; j_call: TRBJ1-5; cdr3_nt: TGTGCCAGCAGGCCGACGGGGGGCAATCAGCCCCAGCATTTT; cdr3_aa: CASRPTGGNQPQHF
d_call: TRBD1; v_call: TRBV7-9; cdr3_length: 16; clone_size: .; j_call: TRBJ2-7; cdr3_nt: TGTGCCAGCAGCCCGCAGACCGGGACAGGACTCTACGAGCAGTACTTC; cdr3_aa: CASSPQTGTGLYEQYF
d_call: .; v_call: TRBV6-5; cdr3_length: 13; clone_size: .; j_call: TRBJ1-2; cdr3_nt: TGTGCCAGCACCCCGGGTCTCTCAAGTGGCTACACCTTC; cdr3_aa: CASTPGLSSGYTF
d_call: .; v_call: TRBV6-5; cdr3_length: 12; clone_size: .; j_call: TRBJ1-1; cdr3_nt: TGTGCCAGCAGTCCCCGCCAAACTGAAGCTTTCTTT; cdr3_aa: CASSPRQTEAFF
d_call: .; v_call: TRBV5-8; cdr3_length: 15; clone_size: .; j_call: TRBJ1-5; cdr3_nt: TGTGCCAGCAGCTTACTCCCCCAGGGAAATCAGCCCCAGCATTTT; cdr3_aa: CASSLLPQGNQPQHF
d_call: .; v_call: TRBV7-2; cdr3_length: 15; clone_size: .; j_call: TRBJ1-1; cdr3_nt: TGTGCCAGCAGCTCAAGACAGGCCATGAACACTGAAGCTTTCTTT; cdr3_aa: CASSSRQAMNTEAFF
d_call: .; v_call: TRBV5-1; cdr3_length: 15; clone_size: .; j_call: TRBJ1-4; cdr3_nt: TGCGCCAGCAGCTTACTGACAGATACTAATGAAAAACTGTTTTTT; cdr3_aa: CASSLLTDTNEKLFF
d_call: .; v_call: TRBV5-5; cdr3_length: 15; clone_size: .; j_call: TRBJ1-3; cdr3_nt: TGTGCCAGCAGCTACTATAATGGGTCTGGAAACACCATATATTTT; cdr3_aa: CASSYYNGSGNTIYF
d_call: TRBD2; v_call: TRBV16; cdr3_length: 16; clone_size: .; j_call: TRBJ2-7; cdr3_nt: TGTGCCAGCAGCCAATTTGGGTTAGCGGGAGGCCGTGAGCAGTACTTC; cdr3_aa: CASSQFGLAGGREQYF
d_call: .; v_call: TRBV7-2; cdr3_length: 13; clone_size: .; j_call: TRBJ2-5; cdr3_nt: TGTGCCAGCAGCCCGGTAAGGACGGAGACCCAGTACTTC; cdr3_aa: CASSPVRTETQYF
d_call: .; v_call: TRBV10-3; cdr3_length: 13; clone_size: .; j_call: TRBJ2-1; cdr3_nt: TGTGCCATCAGTGAGCTGGTGACAAATGAGCAGTTCTTC; cdr3_aa: CAISELVTNEQFF
d_call: .; v_call: TRBV5-1; cdr3_length: 15; clone_size: .; j_call: TRBJ1-4; cdr3_nt: TGCGCCAGCAGCATAAGCGGGGGGGTCGATGAAAAACTGTTTTTT; cdr3_aa: CASSISGGVDEKLFF
d_call: TRBD1; v_call: TRBV7-8; cdr3_length: 15; clone_size: .; j_call: TRBJ1-1; cdr3_nt: TGTGCCAGCAGCTATTCGGGACAGGTGAACACTGAAGCTTTCTTT; cdr3_aa: CASSYSGQVNTEAFF